The TCR beta chain described here comes from a study of CD8+CD57+ T cells in acquired aplastic anemia. Study as a whole: Mean yield of DNA from sorted CD4+ and CD8+ cells was 3 to 3.5 ug.

Whoever was chosen for sequencing had shown CD8+CD57+ cell expansion by flow cytometry. The germline V gene encodes CDR1 SNHLY and CDR2 FYNNEI. J was trimmed by 2 bases and V by 6 bases; bases with no gene match: 4. The CDR3 length is 15 residues. Genomic DNA acted as the template from which TCR beta VDJ combination and CDR3 sequence profiling were carried out. MiXCR was run by TCRdb on the reads, yielding one entry per CDR3 protein. The data show 150,000 to 200,000 distinct CDR3 sequences, 55% to 65% seen once. This chain links TRBV2 with TRBJ2-5, with 12 bases lining up with TRBD2. Sequenced: sorted CD4+, CD8+, or CD8+CD57+ T cells (not recorded which) from PBMCs. The receptor's source is a human donor with aplastic anemia. This CDR3 is CASSRLAGAQETQYF. CDR3 nucleotide sequence: TGTGCCAGCAGCCGACTAGCGGGGGCACAAGAGACCCAGTACTTC.